This entry lists 17 T cell receptor beta chains sequenced from one sample in a study of blood T cell repertoires in COVID-19. Profiled with immunoSEQ multiplex PCR; TCRdb holds only in-frame clones, not every one. This sample has some 67,000 clones, with just over 90% found just once. Specimen: peripheral blood. These receptor sequences come from a woman younger than 30 with acute or convalescent COVID-19.

In this sample, this clone turned up once. Here the CDR3 reads CATSEDRYYGYTF. CDR3 sequence (DNA): TGTGCCACCAGCGAAGACAGATACTATGGCTACACCTTC. J is TRBJ1-2 and V is TRBV24-1; D is possibly TRBD1 (5 bases). The CDR3 has 13 residues. V lost 7 bases and J 3 bases, leaving 11 bases between the germline ends. Per germline, CDR1 KGHDR and CDR2 SFDVKD.

The chain combines TRBV6-6 with TRBJ1-6; 8 nucleotides align to TRBD1. The CDR3 extends over 15 amino acids. Germline V gene lookup returns CDR1 MNHNY and CDR2 SVGAGI (reference sequence). V lost 0 bases and J lost 8; bases outside the gene matches: 3. CDR3 residues: CASSYSSGGDSPLHF. In DNA form, the CDR3 reads TGTGCCAGCAGTTACTCATCAGGGGGCGATTCACCCCTCCACTTT.

Of note for this clone: This same CDR3 is encoded by further DNA sequences in the sample. The CDR3 DNA reads TGTGCCAGCAGCCGCCGGGACAGGGGCACCGAAGCTTTCTTT. Residues: CASSRRDRGTEAFF. This chain connects TRBV3-1 (or the pseudogene TRBV3-2) to TRBJ1-1; 10 bases line up with TRBD1. The V and J ends lost 4 bases and 8 bases, in that order; junction bases with no gene match: 7. CDR1 and CDR2 (germline): LGHDT, YNNKEL (reference sequence). The CDR3 has 14 residues.

V usage is TRBV7-2 and J usage is TRBJ2-7; TRBD2 might be the D (6 bases). Germline lookup yields CDR1 SGHTA and CDR2 FQGNSA. This CDR3 comprises 14 residues. V gave up 0 bases and J gave up 1 base, with 7 bases separating them. CDR3 in DNA: TGTGCCAGCAGCTTAGCAAGCGGGTCCTACGAGCAGTACTTC. Its protein is CASSLASGSYEQYF. Drawing the rest from reference TRBV7-2 and TRBJ2-7, the complete variable domain is GAGVSQSPSNKVTEKGKDVELRCDPISGHTALYWYRQSLGQGLEFLIYFQGNSAPDKSGLPSDRFSAERTGGSVSTLTIQRTQQEDSAVYLCASSLASGSYEQYFGPGTRLTVT.

The chain employs TRBV18 and TRBJ2-1; 7 bases are a match to TRBD2. J lost 8 bases, V lost 2 bases, and 9 bases had no gene match. From germline, CDR1 is KGHSH and CDR2 LQKENI. CDR3 length: 15 amino acids. CDR3 nucleotides: TGTGCCAGCTCACCAAAGGCTAGCGGACGGGATGAGCAGTTCTTC. It specifies CASSPKASGRDEQFF.

The chain combines TRBV5-1 with TRBJ2-2; TRBD2 aligns across 9 bases. The CDR3 contains 17 residues. Germline loops: CDR1 SGHRS, CDR2 YFSETQ. V lost 4 bases, J lost 4 bases, and 11 bases stayed unmatched. In DNA, the CDR3 is TGCGCCAGCAGCCCCCTCCCAGCGGGAGGTTCCACCGGGGAGCTGTTTTTT. This translates into CASSPLPAGGSTGELFF.

The chain recombines TRBV7-2 with TRBJ2-1, with 10 bases aligning to TRBD2. The CDR3 is 18 residues long. V dropped 2 bases and J dropped 1; count of bases not matched to a gene: 8. The germline CDR1 and CDR2 sequences are SGHTA and FQGNSA. The CDR3 DNA follows: TGTGCCAGCAGCTTAAGGTCTAGCGGGAGTTGGTCCTACAATGAGCAGTTCTTC. It encodes CASSLRSSGSWSYNEQFF.

CDR3 nucleotides: TGTGCCAGCAAAACGGGAACAGACCCTTTTAGAGCCCCTGAGCAGTTCTTC. It specifies CASKTGTDPFRAPEQFF. The chain employs TRBV6-4 and TRBJ2-1, with a weak D call TRBD2 (5 bases). CDR1 is MRHNA, CDR2 SNTAGT, per germline. CDR3 length: 17 amino acids. V was shortened by 7 bases and J by 9 bases, with 28 bases between the two germline ends.

CDR3 sequence reads: CARDRTNTEAFF. DNA of the CDR3: TGTGCCAGAGACAGGACGAACACTGAAGCTTTCTTT. The J gene is TRBJ1-1, the V gene TRBV2; maybe TRBD1 (6 bases). Germline V lookup: CDR1 SNHLY, CDR2 FYNNEI. The CDR3 is 12 amino acids. Trimming left V 9 bases short and J 1 base short, with 9 bases between.

The chain has TRBV5-1 and TRBJ2-1; no definite D call. CDR3 size: 13 residues. Trimming pared 4 bases from V and 9 bases from J, leaving 14 bases between. CDR1 and CDR2 from the germline V gene are SGHRS and YFSETQ. The chain's CDR3 is CASSEEVGGEQFF. The CDR3 DNA is TGCGCCAGCAGCGAAGAAGTCGGCGGTGAGCAGTTCTTC.

The chain uses TRBV7-2 and TRBJ1-5, with a weak D call TRBD1 (5 bases). This CDR3 is built from 15 residues. Germline-derived CDR1 and CDR2 are SGHTA and FQGNSA. V gave up 0 bases and J gave up 4 bases, with 10 bases separating them. In DNA form, the CDR3 reads TGTGCCAGCAGCTTAGCTCAGGGCAGGAATCAGCCCCAGCATTTT. Translation gives CASSLAQGRNQPQHF.

V usage is TRBV6-5 and J usage is TRBJ1-1; D gene uncertain. From germline, CDR1 is MNHEY and CDR2 SVGAGI. The CDR3 has 13 amino acids. V lost 10 bases and J lost 3, with 15 bases in between. The CDR3 region is CATGVGGDTEAFF. The DNA for the CDR3 is TGTGCCACAGGAGTCGGCGGGGACACTGAAGCTTTCTTT.

V and J are TRBV2 and TRBJ2-7, with TRBD1 as a possible D gene (6 bases). Germline assignment: CDR1 SNHLY and CDR2 FYNNEI. This CDR3 spans 13 amino acids. The ends were cut back, 1 base at V and 5 bases at J, with 9 bases in the middle. The CDR3 coding sequence is TGTGCCAGCAGTGAAGGCAGGGGAGACGAGCAGTACTTC. Protein sequence: CASSEGRGDEQYF.

V gene TRBV6-5 combines with J gene TRBJ2-7; D may be TRBD2 (5 bases). CDR3 length: 13 amino acids. Germline loops: CDR1 MNHEY, CDR2 SVGAGI. Trimming stripped 5 bases from V and 3 bases from J, with 11 bases between. CDR3 region: CASSPGDYYEQYF. DNA for the CDR3: TGTGCCAGCAGTCCAGGTGACTACTACGAGCAGTACTTC.

The chain uses TRBV11-2 and TRBJ2-3, with 7 nucleotides matching TRBD2. The CDR3 has 17 residues. The germline V gene has CDR1 SGHAT and CDR2 FQNNGV. The ends lost 2 bases at V and 5 bases at J; junction bases unmatched: 13. The CDR3 region is CASSLFTGGSGGDTQYF. CDR3 nucleotide sequence: TGTGCCAGCAGCTTATTTACTGGCGGGAGTGGCGGAGATACGCAGTATTTT.

The chain couples TRBV29-1 to TRBJ1-1, with 10 bases aligning to TRBD1. Trimming removed 5 bases from V and 1 base from J; junction bases left unmatched: 10. The CDR3 loop spans 16 amino acids. Germline CDR1 is SQVTM and CDR2 is ANQGSEA. The CDR3 loop is CSVMTGGPYPNTEAFF. DNA for the CDR3: TGCAGCGTTATGACAGGGGGCCCCTACCCGAACACTGAAGCTTTCTTT.

The rearrangement joins TRBV6-2 or TRBV6-3 to TRBJ2-3; 7 bases agree with TRBD2. The CDR3 extends over 14 amino acids. J gave up 4 bases and V 3 bases, and 4 bases lay outside the gene matches. Per germline, CDR1 MNHEY and CDR2 SVGEGT. DNA for the CDR3: TGTGCCAGCAGTTATCCTCTAGCGGCAGATACGCAGTATTTT. The encoded protein is CASSYPLAADTQYF.